This T cell receptor beta chain emerged from a study of cytomegalovirus exposure and HLA in healthy donors listed by TCRdb under 2017. Describing the broader study: An earlier analysis of several hundred of the donors reported 250 to 350 Gb of sequence data and 100 million to 130 million unique TCR beta sequences from about 179 million T cells. An early release that covered more than 550 HLA-typed donors contained about 300 gigabases of sequencing data and tens of millions of unique TCR sequences. Of the 300 to 500 genotyped donors, more than 75% were placed in the genetic ancestry cluster associated with self-reported Caucasian donors. The study was designed to test whether signatures of past pathogen exposure could be identified by cataloging public T cell receptors. Using immunosequencing, the study profiled T cell repertoires from some 670 subjects and related those repertoires to cytomegalovirus serostatus. In addition to the first cohort of 650 to 800 subjects, a separate validation cohort of under 150 different subjects was used. To predict cytomegalovirus infection status, the study brought together high-throughput TCR immunosequencing, statistical association of individual TCRs with disease status, and machine learning. To study patterns of TCR occurrence, a later analysis re-analyzed previously published TCR beta repertoires from several hundred donors and added high-resolution HLA genotyping. In the later analysis, no new phenotypic data were used to find candidate immune exposures; instead, reliance was placed on TCR beta sequences and their occurrence across donors. In an earlier analysis of roughly 540 of the donors, high-throughput TCR beta sequencing was used to judge whether each TCR beta V gene segment behaved as functional or pseudogenic. Donor age, sex, ethnicity and CMV serostatus were compiled together with the repertoire data. A later genetic analysis took genome-wide SNP genotypes for about 55% of the roughly 670 donors and used that subset as a discovery cohort. Every repertoire in the discovery cohort had been generated on one and the same sequencing platform. Both class I and class II loci were covered by HLA typing, at four-digit resolution. The number of typed donors differed by locus: about 629-640 for A, B, C, DRB1 and DQB1; 500 to 550 for DQA1; around 580 for DPA1; and some 450 for DPB1. Roughly five DR-DQ haplotypes were treated as single units for association and clustering because of strong linkage in the cohort. On average, about 200,000 unique TCR beta nucleotide sequences were sequenced per donor among 350 to 400 genotyped donors of the cohort, with roughly 18% of those sequences being non-productive. The paper as a whole reports these results and caveats: Assigning TCR associations to individual alleles was difficult when HLA alleles, especially DR and DQ, strongly co-occurred. In a later analysis, HLA-associated TCR beta chains showed more clonal expansion and lower generation probabilities than non-associated chains that were equally common. In an earlier analysis of approximately 600 of the donors, most TCR beta V segments were observed in productive rearrangements about 87% or about 30% of the time, broadly matching IMGT annotations. The only immune exposure information available for the cohort was CMV serostatus. A total of fewer than 200 TCR beta chains were listed by the study as associated with cytomegalovirus. The classifier was reported to diagnose cytomegalovirus status with high specificity and sensitivity in both the original and validation cohorts. Approximately 18 rarely observed V segments, including chromosome 9 orphons, were excluded from the earlier analysis of 550 to 700 of the donors because counts were too low. An association between a missense DCLRE1C variant and V-gene and J-gene trimming of TCR beta chains was found in a later genetic analysis and replicated in an independent cohort. In a later genetic analysis, fewer N-insertions in productive TCRs were reported among donors in an Asian-associated ancestry cluster than the roughly 700-donor mean. The presence/absence analyses assumed that sequencing depth was roughly uniform across donors, and that assumption may not be true. The authors suggested that the approach could potentially be extended to other disease states and immunological phenotypes. In a later analysis, 16,951 TCR beta sequences were associated with specific HLA alleles at a false discovery rate of 0.05. Because HLA typing was missing for some donors at each locus, association tests included only the typed subset. The cohort was sequenced for TCR beta chains only, and without alpha or paired-chain data the features that could be detected were limited. A later analysis found that TCR association rates varied across HLA loci, with DRB1 alleles showing the most associated TCRs and HLA-C alleles the fewest. A further reported finding was that TCR beta sequences accurately predicted the HLA-A and HLA-B alleles for most subjects in the first cohort. While some public TCRs were present in many individuals, most TCR sequences turned up only very rarely across donors. Three of the identified cytomegalovirus-associated TCR beta chains were confirmed in vitro to be specific for cytomegalovirus antigens. A group of highly shared sequence variants was considered likely to be a technical artifact of the sequencing pipeline. Because the 87-base-pair reads could not distinguish some IMGT-functional V segments, including TRBV6-2 and TRBV6-3, those segments were excluded. A later analysis reported that several top co-occurrence clusters appeared linked to parvovirus B19, influenza, CMV and Epstein-Barr virus. Correlated functional status among segregating V segments might reflect linkage disequilibrium, but an unknown experimental factor could not be ruled out. A later analysis found that most CMV-associated TCR beta chains appeared HLA-restricted, with HLA associations seemingly driven largely by CMV exposure.

This clone turned up a few times. The antigen it binds to is not known. Base qualities are not recorded, but no much larger clone differs from it by a single base. Deletion took 4 bases off V and 4 bases off J, with a span of 10 bases between the germline ends. From cysteine to phenylalanine, the CDR3 is 13 amino acids long. The CDR3 DNA has 39 bases and is translated from base 1. The germline V gene gives CDR1 as SGHNT and CDR2 as YENEEA. The cohort consisted of 600 to 700 healthy bone marrow donors. At the time of sampling, all cohort members were nominally healthy, though unrecorded immune exposures were likely present. The donor tested CMV seronegative and was one of the 352 seronegative cohort members. A peripheral blood sample was provided by each donor, and peripheral blood mononuclear cells were used for TCR beta sequencing. Genomic DNA extraction from the blood cell samples was performed with the Qiagen DNeasy Blood Extraction Kit.

Library preparation employed the immunoSEQ multiplex PCR assay. The multiplex PCR relied on a mix of 60 forward primers for TCR Vbeta segments and 13 reverse primers for TCR Jbeta segments. Amplification of the CDR3 region of rearranged TCR beta genes was performed with a multiplex PCR assay on genomic DNA. Amplified TCR beta libraries were sequenced as 87-base-pair reads on the Illumina HiSeq System. The study's processing was this. In a later analysis, roughly 80 million unique TCR beta chains were counted across the roughly 700 repertoires, and roughly 9.9 million of these chains were shared by at least two donors. To remove PCR and sequencing errors, raw reads were error-corrected and collapsed into unique sequences using a nearest-neighbor algorithm that merged closely related sequences. CDR3 sequences were aligned to IMGT reference sequences to assign V, D and J gene segments. For a sequence to be retained, a match of at least six nucleotides was required to both a V gene segment and a J gene segment. Rearrangements were called productive when the CDR3 lacked stop codons and stayed in frame with V and J; all others were non-productive. Following IMGT convention, CDR3 was defined as the stretch from the second conserved V-encoded cysteine to the conserved J-encoded phenylalanine. Sequences without an unambiguous match to a single V gene segment were excluded from the earlier analysis of about 600 of the donors. In an earlier analysis of about 590 of the donors, a V segment was called functional when productive rearrangements were above 56.7%, and segregating when the standard deviation between donors exceeded 5%. To diagnose cytomegalovirus status from the catalog of TCR beta chain sequences, a statistical classification framework was built. A later analysis assigned V and J genes by comparing TCR nucleotide sequences with IMGT/GENE-DB human TR gene sequences. In a later analysis, CDR3 sequences and most-parsimonious VDJ recombination scenarios were assigned using the TCRdist pipeline. In a later analysis, each TCR beta chain was defined by its CDR3 amino acid sequence together with its V-gene family, and reads without a unique V-gene family were excluded. As a way to deal with suspected cross-contamination and a sequencing artifact, a later analysis dropped under 600 nucleotide sequences that were highly shared and had low generation probability. In a later analysis, a clonal expansion index was calculated for each public chain from normalized within-repertoire ranks of inferred template counts. A later analysis computed generation probabilities with a VDJ recombination model fitted to out-of-frame rearrangements, and checked the results against IGoR. A later analysis scored TCR-TCR, TCR-HLA and TCR-CMV co-occurrence with hypergeometric tests, applying a repertoire-size bias correction to TCR pairs. To estimate false discovery rates, a later analysis permuted the HLA or CMV assignments 20 times. In a later analysis, co-occurring TCRs were grouped with DBSCAN, and TCRdist sequence similarity was added when clustering was performed within HLA-allele-positive subsets. Repertoires with fewer than 30,000 or more than 120,000 public chains, plus five repertoires with anomalous nucleotide sharing, were excluded from co-occurrence clustering. The table comes from immuneACCESS by way of TCRdb, which keeps in-frame sequences with V and J called. Part of the clones is missing from these tables; in studies checked, under half for an unresolved V gene and the rest for unknown reasons. V and J calls and clone size are given by that table; D and trimming were obtained from the DNA. This sample holds approximately 90,000 clones; roughly 71% were observed only once. The ten biggest clones cover 4.5% to 6% of the sample.

This chain is built from TRBV11-3 and TRBJ2-5; no D gene is confidently identified. The specimen was PBMCs. This clonotype was sampled from a woman aged 40 to 55 in good health and CMV-seronegative. The encoded CDR3 is CASSSRFGETQYF. The DNA reads TGTGCCAGCAGCTCACGTTTCGGAGAGACCCAGTACTTC. Beyond the CDR3, the reference TRBV11-3 and TRBJ2-5 genes provide the residues; the full variable domain reads: EAGVVQSPRYKIIEKKQPVAFWCNPISGHNTLYWYLQNLGQGPELLIRYENEEAVDDSQLPKDRFSAERLKGVDSTLKIQPAELGDSAVYLCASSSRFGETQYFGPGTRLLVL.